A selection of T cell receptor beta chains follows, all from one sample in a study of cytomegalovirus exposure and HLA in healthy donors. Clones were read by immunoSEQ multiplex PCR, and TCRdb kept only the in-frame ones, dropping some. The sample holds about 63,000 clones, 80% to 90% seen once. Sample: PBMCs. All receptors derive from a woman under 30 in good health and CMV-seronegative. CDR3s include the opening cysteine and the closing phenylalanine or tryptophan. The order of the fields is clone size, J gene, V gene, D gene, CDR3 protein, CDR3 DNA. A D gene is named only where the DNA matches it firmly. A row's size may be missing; if present it is once, few, many or a size class.

>once|TRBJ2-3|TRBV6-5|TRBD1
CASSYKGASNTQYF
TGTGCCAGCAGTTACAAGGGGGCGAGCAATACGCAGTATTTT
>once|TRBJ2-5|TRBV30|.
CAWSVSRAQYF
TGTGCCTGGAGTGTAAGCCGCGCCCAGTACTTC
>.|TRBJ2-7|TRBV10-2|.
CASTQAGAYYEQYF
TGCGCCAGCACCCAAGCAGGCGCGTACTACGAGCAGTACTTC
>.|TRBJ2-4|TRBV5-6|.
CASSLSYRVAKNIQYF
TGTGCCAGCAGCTTGTCTTATCGGGTAGCCAAAAACATTCAGTACTTC
>.|TRBJ2-2|TRBV5-1|TRBD2
CASSPETSGRGGDTGELFF
TGCGCCAGCAGCCCCGAGACTAGCGGGAGAGGGGGCGACACCGGGGAGCTGTTTTTT
>.|TRBJ2-1|TRBV27|.
CASSPQLDSYNEQFF
TGTGCCAGCAGTCCTCAATTAGACTCCTACAATGAGCAGTTCTTC
>once|TRBJ2-2|TRBV5-1|TRBD1
CASSLQGSGELFF
TGCGCCAGCAGCTTACAGGGGAGCGGGGAGCTGTTTTTT
>few|TRBJ2-5|TRBV11-2|.
CASSSGPGQETQYF
TGTGCCAGCAGCTCGGGCCCGGGGCAAGAGACCCAGTACTTC
>.|TRBJ2-7|TRBV30|TRBD1
CAWSDRSGQGTYEQYF
TGTGCCTGGAGTGACAGGTCGGGACAGGGAACCTACGAGCAGTACTTC
>.|TRBJ2-3|TRBV19|.
CASSIVGEGTDTQYF
TGTGCCAGTAGTATCGTGGGAGAGGGTACAGATACGCAGTATTTT
>.|TRBJ2-3|TRBV2|TRBD1
CASRKQGGTDTQYF
TGTGCCAGCAGAAAACAGGGGGGCACAGATACGCAGTATTTT
>.|TRBJ2-5|TRBV10-3|TRBD2
CAISHSGTQETQYF
TGTGCCATCAGTCACAGCGGGACCCAAGAGACCCAGTACTTC
>few|TRBJ2-7|TRBV7-9|TRBD2
CASSFSGRVYEQYF
TGTGCCAGCAGCTTCAGCGGGAGGGTCTACGAGCAGTACTTC
>.|TRBJ2-7|TRBV5-1|TRBD2
CASSYGGLAGVEEQYF
TGCGCCAGCAGCTATGGCGGACTAGCGGGAGTTGAGGAGCAGTACTTC
>.|TRBJ2-2|TRBV2|TRBD1
CASRGTGNTGELFF
TGTGCCAGCAGGGGGACAGGGAACACCGGGGAGCTGTTTTTT
>few|TRBJ1-1|TRBV5-1|.
CASSPGAWGNNTEAFF
TGCGCCAGCAGCCCTGGGGCGTGGGGAAACAACACTGAAGCTTTCTTT
>.|TRBJ2-3|TRBV10-3|TRBD2
CAISPGTSGGAGTQYF
TGTGCCATCAGTCCCGGGACTAGCGGGGGGGCGGGTACGCAGTATTTT
>.|TRBJ2-7|TRBV5-6|TRBD2
CASSGTSGRVNEQYF
TGTGCCAGCAGCGGGACTAGCGGGAGGGTAAACGAGCAGTACTTC
>.|TRBJ1-2|TRBV19|.
CASSPDIANYGYTF
TGTGCCAGTAGTCCTGACATCGCTAACTATGGCTACACCTTC
>.|TRBJ1-4|TRBV6-1|.
CASKSGLGEKLFF
TGTGCCAGCAAGTCAGGGTTAGGGGAAAAACTGTTTTTT
>.|TRBJ2-2|TRBV6-4|TRBD1
CASSRDRGSTGELFF
TGTGCCAGCTCGAGGGACAGGGGATCCACCGGGGAGCTGTTTTTT
>.|TRBJ1-4|TRBV19|TRBD1
CASSWRQGARDEKLFF
TGTGCCAGTAGTTGGCGACAGGGGGCCCGGGATGAAAAACTGTTTTTT
>.|TRBJ2-3|TRBV4-1|.
CASSPNHRTDTQYF
TGCGCCAGCAGCCCTAACCACCGCACAGATACGCAGTATTTT
>few|TRBJ1-5|TRBV19|TRBD1
CASSIGDRGPPQHF
TGTGCCAGTAGTATAGGGGACAGAGGTCCGCCCCAGCATTTT
>.|TRBJ1-1|TRBV28|TRBD1
CASSILGQGYTEAFF
TGTGCCAGCAGTATCCTGGGACAGGGGTACACTGAAGCTTTCTTT
>.|TRBJ2-7|TRBV6-1|.
CASSEEGPTYEQYF
TGTGCCAGCAGTGAGGAGGGGCCCACCTACGAGCAGTACTTC
>.|TRBJ2-7|TRBV10-3|TRBD2
CAIWAGGPRVHEQYF
TGTGCCATCTGGGCGGGGGGGCCGAGAGTCCACGAGCAGTACTTC
>.|TRBJ2-5|TRBV4-2|TRBD2
CASSQAPAGSETQYF
TGTGCCAGCAGCCAGGCACCAGCGGGGTCAGAGACCCAGTACTTC
>.|TRBJ2-5|TRBV28|.
CASSLRSGAETQYF
TGTGCCAGCAGTTTACGGTCAGGGGCAGAGACCCAGTACTTC
>few|TRBJ2-5|TRBV29-1|TRBD1
CSVRDRGPETQYF
TGCAGCGTACGAGACAGGGGGCCGGAGACCCAGTACTTC
>.|TRBJ1-5|TRBV28|.
CASSLNRDQPQHF
TGTGCCAGCAGTTTAAACCGAGATCAGCCCCAGCATTTT
>.|TRBJ2-2|TRBV10-3|.
CAISEGPLGGPNTGELFF
TGTGCCATCAGTGAGGGACCCCTCGGGGGGCCGAACACCGGGGAGCTGTTTTTT
>.|TRBJ1-5|TRBV5-1|.
CASSPESEPRKPQHF
TGCGCCAGCAGCCCGGAGTCGGAACCCCGTAAGCCCCAGCATTTT
>.|TRBJ2-3|TRBV28|TRBD2
CASSLGRGGLGGTDTQYF
TGTGCCAGCAGTTTGGGACGGGGGGGCCTCGGTGGTACAGATACGCAGTATTTT
>once|TRBJ1-2|TRBV6-6|.
CASFRGGVHGYTF
TGTGCCAGCTTCCGAGGGGGGGTCCATGGCTACACCTTC
>medium-sized|TRBJ1-5|TRBV6-1|.
CATHGQGRQPQHF
TGTGCCACCCATGGGCAGGGCCGTCAGCCCCAGCATTTT
>.|TRBJ1-2|TRBV11-2|.
CASSYVGTLGYTF
TGTGCCAGCAGCTACGTCGGGACACTTGGCTACACCTTC
>few|TRBJ2-1|TRBV5-4|TRBD1
CASSSWTGGWGQGTYEQFF
TGTGCCAGCAGCTCCTGGACAGGAGGTTGGGGACAGGGGACATATGAGCAGTTCTTC
>.|TRBJ1-1|TRBV18|.
CASSEGTNTEAFF
TGTGCCAGCTCAGAGGGTACGAACACTGAAGCTTTCTTT
>.|TRBJ2-5|TRBV5-8|TRBD2
CASSLGERGTEETQYF
TGTGCCAGCAGCTTGGGTGAGCGGGGGACCGAAGAGACCCAGTACTTC
>.|TRBJ2-1|TRBV5-1|TRBD2
CASSGVGLAGVSAFYNEQFF
TGCGCCAGCAGCGGGGTGGGACTAGCGGGGGTTTCGGCGTTTTACAATGAGCAGTTCTTC
>.|TRBJ1-5|TRBV5-1|.
CASSLTGHEPQHF
TGCGCCAGCAGCTTGACAGGGCATGAGCCCCAGCATTTT